The 10 T cell receptor beta chains presented below share a single source sample, sequenced in a study of HIV-infected patients and healthy controls. No cell fractionation was done, so the repertoire covers all unsorted peripheral blood T cells. cDNA was made from approximately 500 ng RNA using alpha and beta constant primers. Using multiplexing indices, alpha and beta chain libraries were generated apart by chain-specific third strand synthesis. TCRdb called the 5' RACE reads again in MiXCR, with one record for every CDR3 protein. The top ten clones hold under 40% of a sample with around 9,800 distinct CDR3 sequences, roughly 7% of them seen once. This sample comprised blood, obtained before antiretroviral therapy. Every receptor here comes from an adult with HIV infection.

This clonotype was seen at least ten times. One end of the junction fails to match germline, which may point to a read error. This chain links TRBV20-1 with TRBJ1-1, with 7 bases identical to TRBD1. The germline V gene encodes CDR1 DFQATT and CDR2 SNEGSKA (reference sequence). This CDR3 is built from 14 residues. The DNA of the CDR3 is TGCAGTGCTAGGGGACAGCTAGTGAAGACTGAAGCTTTCTTT. Its translation: CSARGQLVKTEAFF.

This clonotype has ten or more counts. The genes are TRBV19 and TRBJ2-1; D possibly corresponds to TRBD1 (5 bases). This CDR3 contains 16 residues. Trimming removed 3 bases from V and 0 bases from J, with 12 bases in between. Germline-derived CDR1 and CDR2 are LNHDA and SQIVND (reference sequence). The CDR3 DNA sequence: TGTGCCAGTAGTATTCCCCGACAGAGCTCCTACAATGAGCAGTTCTTC. Its translation: CASSIPRQSSYNEQFF. The full variable domain, in which reference TRBV19 and TRBJ2-1 provide the parts outside the CDR3, is DGGITQSPKYLFRKEGQNVTLSCEQNLNHDAMYWYRQDPGQGLRLIYYSQIVNDFQKGDIAEGYSVSREKKESFPLTVTSAQKNPTAFYLCASSIPRQSSYNEQFFGPGTRLTVL.

This clonotype has a count of ten or more. The V call is TRBV25-1, the J call TRBJ1-5; D gene ambiguous. CDR3 length: 15 residues. V lost 4 bases and J 0 bases, leaving 10 bases between the germline ends. The germline V gene has CDR1 MGHDK and CDR2 SYGVNS. The chain's CDR3 is CASSGELYSNQPQHF. DNA of the CDR3: TGTGCCAGCAGTGGGGAGCTTTATAGCAATCAGCCCCAGCATTTT. Supplemented by reference TRBV25-1 and TRBJ1-5, the full variable domain reads EADIYQTPRYLVIGTGKKITLECSQTMGHDKMYWYQQDPGMELHLIHYSYGVNSTEKGDLSSESTVSRIRTEHFPLTLESARPSHTSQYLCASSGELYSNQPQHFGDGTRLSIL.

This clonotype is labeled medium-sized. The chain is built from TRBV2 and TRBJ2-2, with 7 bases lining up with TRBD2. The J segment lost 3 bases and the V segment lost 8 bases, leaving 3 bases of the junction unmatched. Germline CDR1 reads SNHLY; CDR2 reads FYNNEI. This CDR3 has 13 amino acids. The CDR3 sequence is CASGGDYTGELFF. The CDR3 coding sequence is TGTGCCAGCGGGGGGGATTACACCGGGGAGCTGTTTTTT.

There are many counts of this clonotype. The chain links TRBV7-2 to TRBJ2-1, with 9 bases fitting TRBD1. Trimming removed 1 base from V and 15 bases from J; junction bases left unmatched: 10. Per the germline V gene, CDR1 is SGHTA and CDR2 is FQGNSA. The CDR3 has 14 residues. The CDR3 DNA is TGTGCCAGCAGCTTAGACAGGGGGCCTAATCCTTGGTTCTTC. Its protein product is CASSLDRGPNPWFF.

This clonotype showed up many times. V gene TRBV27 combines with J gene TRBJ1-5; maybe TRBD1 (5 bases). V lost 2 bases to trimming and J lost 4 bases, with 12 bases between them. In germline, CDR1 is MNHEY, CDR2 SMNVEV (reference sequence). This CDR3 spans 15 amino acids. This chain's CDR3 is CASSLQGLRNQPQHF. The CDR3 nucleotides read TGTGCCAGCAGTTTACAGGGTTTGCGGAATCAGCCCCAGCATTTT.

This chain uses TRBV12-3 or TRBV12-4 with TRBJ2-1, with 11 bases identical to TRBD2. The CDR3 runs 17 residues. The junction had 14 bases not matched to a gene; V was cut back by 6 bases and J by 7 bases. CDR3 loop: CASSPGATSGARNEQFF. CDR3 sequence (DNA): TGTGCCAGCAGCCCAGGGGCGACTAGCGGGGCTCGGAATGAGCAGTTCTTC.

This clonotype rates as medium-sized. The gene calls are TRBV7-9 and TRBJ2-7; D is ambiguous. This CDR3 is built from 13 residues. V was pared by 5 bases and J by 6 bases, with 14 bases between. Germline-derived CDR1 and CDR2 are SEHNR and FQNEAQ (reference sequence). The CDR3 bases are TGTGCCAGCAGCAACCCTCCCAGCCCCGAGCAGTACTTC. As protein: CASSNPPSPEQYF.

J is TRBJ1-6 and V is TRBV19; weak D call: TRBD1 (5 bases). The CDR3 is 16 amino acids. Per germline, CDR1 LNHDA and CDR2 SQIVND (reference sequence). Trimming cost V 5 bases and J 3 bases, with 14 bases left between them. CDR3 protein: CASSPSWGFYNSPLHF. For the CDR3, the DNA is TGTGCCAGTAGTCCGTCGTGGGGGTTCTATAATTCACCCCTCCACTTT.

This clonotype was counted many times. This chain connects TRBV20-1 to TRBJ1-6; D might be TRBD1 (5 bases). The CDR3 length is 14 residues. Germline-derived CDR1 and CDR2 are DFQATT and SNEGSKA (reference sequence). Trimming removed 1 base at V and 6 bases at J, with 10 bases between. Written as DNA, the CDR3 is TGCAGTGCTAGAGGACAGTTTCCTAATTCACCCCTCCACTTT. Protein sequence: CSARGQFPNSPLHF.